The 18 T cell receptor beta chains below all came from one sample that was sequenced in a study of T cells in Graves' hyperthyroidism and ophthalmopathy. Researchers amplified the TCR beta CDR3 regions from RNA transcripts. A first-round RT-PCR of the TCR CDR3 used the HTBI primer set. TCRdb itself ran the multiplex PCR reads through MiXCR, one entry per CDR3 protein. The data show fewer than 300,000 distinct CDR3 sequences, 15% seen once. Sequencing was done on a sample of blood. The origin of the receptors is a woman aged 45-59 years with Graves' hyperthyroidism that later progressed to Graves' ophthalmopathy.

Here the CDR3 reads CASSQGSFNTEAFF. CDR3 in DNA: TGTGCCAGCAGCCAGGGAAGTTTTAACACTGAAGCTTTCTTT. This chain uses TRBV7-6 with TRBJ1-1, with a tentative D call TRBD1 (5 bases). The CDR3 is made up of 14 amino acids. V dropped 5 bases and J dropped 2 bases, with 12 bases sitting between them. Germline values: CDR1 SGHVS, CDR2 FNYEAQ.

This clonotype appeared a few times. The V and J genes are TRBV3-1 and TRBJ2-2; 8 positions match TRBD2. The V and J ends lost 4 bases and 5 bases, in that order; junction bases with no gene match: 6. The CDR3 loop spans 15 amino acids. CDR1 and CDR2 from the germline V gene are LGHDT and YNNKEL (reference sequence). The CDR3 nucleotides read TGTGCCAGCAGCCGACTACTAGCGGAAACCGGGGAGCTGTTTTTT. Protein sequence: CASSRLLAETGELFF.

This clonotype was counted a few times. The chain uses TRBV5-1 and TRBJ1-6, with D unresolved. Per germline, CDR1 SGHRS and CDR2 YFSETQ. Trimming left V 4 bases short and J 7 bases short, with 12 bases between. This CDR3 contains 14 residues. The DNA of the CDR3 is TGCGCCAGCAGCCCTCAGATTTCAAATTCACCCCTCCACTTT. Translating it yields CASSPQISNSPLHF.

At least ten counts were recorded for this clonotype. This chain connects TRBV12-5 to TRBJ2-7, with D perhaps TRBD1 or TRBD2 (5 bases each). Trimming shortened V by 1 base and J by 3 bases, and 16 bases separated the two germline ends. Germline V gene sequence: CDR1 LGHNT, CDR2 FRNRAP. CDR3 length: 16 amino acids. The CDR3, as DNA: TGTGCTAGTGGTTTGGAAGTAGGGGACGGATACTACGAGCAGTACTTC. Its translation: CASGLEVGDGYYEQYF. The full variable domain, its missing parts supplied by reference TRBV12-5 and TRBJ2-7, is DARVTQTPRHKVTEMGQEVTMRCQPILGHNTVFWYRQTMMQGLELLAYFRNRAPLDDSGMPKDRFSAEMPDATLATLKIQPSEPRDSAVYFCASGLEVGDGYYEQYFGPGTRLTVT.

The V call is TRBV6-1, the J call TRBJ2-3, with 8 bases matching TRBD1. The CDR3 is 20 residues long. V was clipped by 8 bases and J by 4 bases; unmatched bases: 26. Per the germline V gene, CDR1 is MNHNS and CDR2 is SASEGT. CDR3 in amino acids: CASLGGARGLRSQNSDTQYF. Here the CDR3 DNA reads TGTGCCAGCCTTGGAGGGGCCAGGGGGCTCAGGTCCCAAAATTCAGATACGCAGTATTTT.

In this sample, this clonotype turned up many times. This chain links TRBV3-1 with TRBJ2-2, with D hard to call. Germline CDR1 and CDR2: LGHDT and YNNKEL (reference sequence). With 3 bases removed from V and 0 bases from J, the gap between germline ends came to 8 bases. The CDR3 totals 15 residues. The CDR3 is CASSQGGANTGELFF. The CDR3 region has the DNA TGTGCCAGCAGCCAGGGTGGAGCGAACACCGGGGAGCTGTTTTTT.

This clonotype was counted at least ten times. The chain has TRBV2 and TRBJ2-7, with TRBD1 matching over 7 bases. The J segment lost 5 bases and the V segment lost 11 bases, leaving 15 bases of the junction unmatched. The CDR3 is 14 residues long. Per germline, CDR1 SNHLY and CDR2 FYNNEI. CDR3 protein: CAGRSPGTVHEQYF. CDR3 bases: TGTGCCGGTCGTTCACCCGGGACAGTCCACGAGCAGTACTTC.

This clonotype was observed a few times. The genes are TRBV20-1 and TRBJ2-7; D call uncertain. This CDR3 comprises 13 residues. V was trimmed by 6 bases and J by 2 bases, leaving 14 bases between them. Germline values: CDR1 DFQATT, CDR2 SNEGSKA (reference sequence). The CDR3 nucleotides are TGCAGTGCCCCTGATAGCAGAGCCTACGAGCAGTACTTC. Protein: CSAPDSRAYEQYF.

This clonotype was found a few times. The rearrangement links TRBV19 to TRBJ1-1; D not resolved. CDR3 length equals 18 residues. The germline CDR1 and CDR2 sequences are LNHDA and SQIVND (reference sequence). The V end was cut by 0 bases, the J end by 0 bases, with 17 bases between. DNA of the CDR3: TGTGCCAGTAGTATAGATAATCTCTTATTCACTATGAACACTGAAGCTTTCTTT. This translates into CASSIDNLLFTMNTEAFF.

Of note for this clonotype: A much larger clone differs from this one at a single base, so this may be a read error. This chain joins TRBV27 and TRBJ2-1, with TRBD2 as a possible D gene (6 bases). The CDR3 is made up of 18 amino acids. Germline V lookup: CDR1 MNHEY, CDR2 SMNVEV (reference sequence). V was cut by 5 bases and J by 6 bases, with 26 bases left in between. The CDR3 coding sequence is TGTGCCAGCAGTCCGCTAGCGAGAGGTCTAAGTGGGTCCAATGAGCAGTTCTTC. Translation: CASSPLARGLSGSNEQFF.

This clonotype has only a few counts. V is TRBV10-3 and J is TRBJ2-6, with a weak D call TRBD2 (5 bases). The germline gives CDR1 ENHRY, CDR2 SYGVKD. V lost 2 bases, J lost 3 bases, and 17 bases lay in between. The CDR3 is 18 amino acids. This chain's CDR3 is CAISEGSMGRDGANVLTF. CDR3 bases: TGTGCCATCAGTGAGGGGAGTATGGGAAGGGATGGGGCCAACGTCCTGACTTTC.

This clonotype was counted ten times or more. This rearrangement joins TRBV18 to TRBJ2-1; 11 bases fit TRBD2. V gave up 6 bases and J gave up 7 bases; unmatched junction bases: 11. In germline, CDR1 is KGHSH, CDR2 LQKENI. The CDR3 length is 16 residues. For the CDR3, the DNA is TGTGCCAGCTCGCCTCTTACTAGCGGGAGTTGGAATGAGCAGTTCTTC. Its protein product is CASSPLTSGSWNEQFF.

This clonotype was picked up many times. This chain connects TRBV12-3 or TRBV12-4 to TRBJ1-5; D remains ambiguous. This CDR3 contains 13 residues. Trimming stripped 3 bases from V and 5 bases from J, with 8 bases between. The CDR3 spells CASSFLRDQPQHF. DNA of the CDR3: TGTGCCAGCAGTTTTCTGCGGGATCAGCCCCAGCATTTT.

In its sample, this clonotype was seen many times. The gene calls are TRBV28 and TRBJ2-7; D might be TRBD1 or TRBD2, each matching 8 bases. Germline V gives CDR1 MDHEN, CDR2 SYDVKM. The ends were cut back, 0 bases at V and 2 bases at J, with 20 bases in the middle. CDR3 length: 18 residues. The CDR3 sequence is CASSLWAGGGSGTYEQYF. CDR3 DNA: TGTGCCAGCAGTTTATGGGCAGGGGGCGGTAGCGGGACCTACGAGCAGTACTTC.

This clonotype was observed at least ten times. The gene calls are TRBV5-1 and TRBJ1-5; D perhaps matches TRBD1 (5 bases). From germline, CDR1 is SGHRS and CDR2 YFSETQ. The germline V and J ends were trimmed by 2 bases and 5 bases, with 11 bases remaining between them. The CDR3 has 14 amino acids. The CDR3 here is CASSFAGTDQPQHF. The CDR3 DNA reads as TGCGCCAGCAGCTTTGCGGGGACCGATCAGCCCCAGCATTTT.

This clonotype came up many times. The chain employs TRBV12-3 or TRBV12-4 and TRBJ2-7; D unresolved. V lost 4 bases to trimming and J lost 2 bases, with 9 bases between them. CDR3 length equals 13 residues. The CDR3: CASSSDGPYEQYF. DNA for the CDR3: TGTGCCAGCAGTTCCGACGGACCCTACGAGCAGTACTTC.

V usage is TRBV20-1 and J usage is TRBJ1-1, with D possibly being TRBD1 (5 bases). V lost 2 bases and J 5 bases, leaving 15 bases between the germline ends. The CDR3 runs to 14 residues. Germline V gene sequence: CDR1 DFQATT, CDR2 SNEGSKA (reference sequence). This CDR3 is CSARQFGAGTEAFF. The CDR3 bases are TGCAGTGCTAGACAGTTTGGAGCAGGGACTGAAGCTTTCTTT.

This chain uses TRBV28 with TRBJ2-7; TRBD1 matches at 9 bases. CDR3 size: 15 residues. Trimming removed 8 bases from V and 6 bases from J; junction bases left unmatched: 14. CDR1 MDHEN and CDR2 SYDVKM come from the germline V gene. The CDR3 region is CASSPPNRGLSEQYF. CDR3 nucleotides: TGTGCCAGCTCACCACCGAACAGGGGGCTTAGCGAGCAGTACTTC.